This TCR beta chain emerged from a study of OX40 agonist ivuxolimab in advanced cancers. Study as a whole: Patients were treated with ivuxolimab, an agonistic anti-OX40 (CD134) antibody.

TCRdb keeps only in-frame clones here, not all; method: immunoSEQ multiplex PCR. This sample has over 50,000 clones; approximately 81% occur once, and the top ten carry approximately 0.56%. The germline V gene encodes CDR1 SGHRS and CDR2 YFSETQ. V was pared by 0 bases and J by 5 bases, with 9 bases between. The length of the CDR3 is 14 residues. Overall study findings and caveats: At 0.1-3.0 mg/kg, partial responders had clonal expansion among the lowest observed. Average numbers of expanded clones were greater in CD8+ T cells than in CD4+.

Comments on this clone: Antigen unknown.

The gene calls are TRBV5-1 and TRBJ2-1, with no clear D. The sequence was obtained from an adult with an advanced solid tumor such as melanoma, head and neck, liver or kidney cancer. Specimen: CD4+ or CD8+ T cells sorted from blood, collected in a trial of the OX40 agonist ivuxolimab. The DNA of the CDR3 is TGCGCCAGCAGCTTGGCCGGCACCCACAATGAGCAGTTCTTC. Its translation: CASSLAGTHNEQFF. The full variable domain, its missing parts supplied by reference TRBV5-1 and TRBJ2-1, is KAGVTQTPRYLIKTRGQQVTLSCSPISGHRSVSWYQQTPGQGLQFLFEYFSETQRNKGNFPGRFSGRQFSNSRSEMNVSTLELGDSALYLCASSLAGTHNEQFFGPGTRLTVL.